This is a list of T cell receptor beta chains from one sample in a study of CD8+ T cells in alopecia areata. Clones were read by immunoSEQ multiplex PCR, and TCRdb kept only the in-frame ones, dropping some. Of about 160,000 clones in the sample, 55% to 75% were seen once. The material sequenced was CD4+ T cells sorted from blood, taken at week 24, from a patient treated with tofacitinib. Every receptor here comes from a human donor with alopecia areata. CDR3s leave out the opening cysteine and the closing phenylalanine or tryptophan.

v_gene	j_gene	CDR3aa
TRBV30	TRBJ2-1	AWSRPGTSLTANEQF
TRBV11-2	TRBJ2-3	ASSSGLAGVVDTQY
TRBV7-8	TRBJ2-7	ASSSLGQGYEQY
TRBV27	TRBJ2-2	ASSPTLAGGRRGELF
TRBV30	TRBJ2-7	AWKRQGAFYEQY
TRBV7-9	TRBJ1-5	ASSLQGNNQPQH
TRBV14	TRBJ2-7	ASSHPRIYEQY
TRBV30	TRBJ1-6	AWRRDRDSPLH
TRBV29-1	TRBJ2-1	SVPGDSAVGNEQF
TRBV30	TRBJ2-2	AWSKGTGELF
TRBV30	TRBJ1-3	AWMTGLGGNTIY
TRBV19	TRBJ1-1	ASRLDTEAF
TRBV7-2	TRBJ1-1	ASSLTRGTGAEAF
TRBV6-6	TRBJ1-5	ASSPLFRVQPQH
TRBV11-2	TRBJ1-5	ASSQDRGANQPQH
TRBV5-6	TRBJ2-5	ASSFDVRGETQY
TRBV7-2	TRBJ1-5	ASSQGGRQPQH
TRBV2	TRBJ2-1	ASSLGPQF
TRBV19	TRBJ1-5	ASGTGALDQPQH
TRBV25-1	TRBJ1-6	ASSRTGDSPLH
TRBV30	TRBJ1-5	AWARGTINQPQH
TRBV6-5	TRBJ2-7	ASSSRTLTQHEQY
TRBV5-1	TRBJ2-1	ASSLYGATYNEQF
TRBV5-1	TRBJ2-5	ASSRGTYQETQY
TRBV6-5	TRBJ2-1	ASSPDRGFGEQF
TRBV7-8	TRBJ2-5	ASSLGQKETQY
TRBV28	TRBJ2-4	ASSLNRVQNIQY
TRBV7-2	TRBJ2-7	ASSFTGYGEQY